These 24 T cell receptor beta chains originate from one sample sequenced in a study of blood T cell repertoires in COVID-19. Generated by immunoSEQ multiplex PCR, the TCRdb table keeps only in-frame clones and is missing some. The sample lists approximately 89,000 clones, roughly 85% occurring once. The sequenced sample was peripheral blood. Receptors were obtained from a man in his sixties or seventies with acute or convalescent COVID-19.

The rearrangement links TRBV28 to TRBJ2-7, with 12 bases identical to TRBD1. CDR1 MDHEN and CDR2 SYDVKM come from the germline V gene. The CDR3 sequence is 14 residues long. The junction had 6 bases not matched to a gene; V was cut back by 7 bases and J by 5 bases. The CDR3 DNA reads TGTGCCAGCACCGGGGGACAGGGGGCGAACGAGCAGTACTTC. Translation gives CASTGGQGANEQYF.

CDR3 DNA sequence: TGTGCCAGCAGCACCCGACAGGGTGGACCCTACGAGCAGTACTTC. It yields the protein CASSTRQGGPYEQYF. The rearrangement uses TRBV9 and TRBJ2-7; 7 bases map to TRBD1. The V segment lost 4 bases and the J segment 2 bases; nucleotides outside the gene matches: 9. Germline V lookup: CDR1 SGDLS, CDR2 YYNGEE. The CDR3 is 15 amino acids.

The chain links TRBV4-1 to TRBJ1-3, with TRBD1 identical over 9 bases. Germline CDR1 MGHRA, CDR2 YSYEKL. V gave up 2 bases and J gave up 2 bases; unmatched junction bases: 16. CDR3 length equals 20 residues. CDR3 nucleotides: TGCGCCAGCAGCCAATTCTTGGGACAGGGTGTCGTATTAGCTGGAAACACCATATATTTT. Protein sequence: CASSQFLGQGVVLAGNTIYF.

The chain has TRBV3-1 (or the pseudogene TRBV3-2) and TRBJ1-1, with D tentatively TRBD1 (5 bases). Germline V CDR1 and CDR2: LGHDT, YNNKEL (reference sequence). This CDR3 comprises 14 residues. Deletions cut 1 base from V and 3 bases from J, with 9 bases between. The CDR3 spells CASSQAGFDTEAFF. In DNA form, the CDR3 reads TGTGCCAGCAGCCAAGCAGGGTTTGACACTGAAGCTTTCTTT.

The rearrangement uses TRBV6-2 or TRBV6-3 and TRBJ1-4; possible D gene TRBD1, 6 bases. V was trimmed by 4 bases and J by 0 bases, leaving 9 bases between them. In germline, CDR1 is MNHEY, CDR2 SVGEGT. CDR3 length: 15 amino acids. The CDR3 DNA is TGTGCCAGCAGTTCCACAGGGTCAACTAATGAAAAACTGTTTTTT. It translates to CASSSTGSTNEKLFF.

This clone has just a few counts. The genes are TRBV5-1 and TRBJ1-3, with D uncertain. The length of the CDR3 is 17 residues. Germline CDR1 SGHRS, CDR2 YFSETQ. V shed 0 bases and J shed 0 bases, with 13 bases lying between them. The CDR3 nucleotides are TGCGCCAGCAGCTTGGAAACCCAGGCCCGCTCTGGAAACACCATATATTTT. It yields the protein CASSLETQARSGNTIYF.

J is TRBJ1-4 and V is TRBV5-6, with 9 bases identical to TRBD1. The germline V gene encodes CDR1 SGHDT and CDR2 YYEEEE. The CDR3 has 16 residues. With 4 bases clipped from V and 3 bases from J, the junction kept 7 bases outside the gene matches. In DNA, the CDR3 is TGTGCCAGCAGCGACAGGGGGTTAAAGGCTAATGAAAAACTGTTTTTT. Translated, it gives CASSDRGLKANEKLFF.

The V and J genes are TRBV4-1 and TRBJ1-1; no reliable D call. Germline V gene lookup returns CDR1 MGHRA and CDR2 YSYEKL. This CDR3 is 13 amino acids long. The germline V and J ends were trimmed by 1 base and 6 bases, with 9 bases remaining between them. CDR3 bases: TGCGCCAGCAGCCAAGTGGTCCAGGCTGAAGCTTTCTTT. Translating gives CASSQVVQAEAFF.

The chain carries TRBV11-2 and TRBJ1-1; 7 bases are a match to TRBD1. Trimming removed 6 bases from V and 1 base from J; junction bases left unmatched: 5. The CDR3 length is 14 residues. CDR1 is SGHAT, CDR2 FQNNGV, per germline. CDR3 nucleotides: TGTGCCAGCAGATGGGGACAGACGAACACTGAAGCTTTCTTT. Its translation: CASRWGQTNTEAFF.

This sequence joins TRBV5-1 and TRBJ1-6; D unresolved. Trimming removed 0 bases from V and 7 bases from J, with 11 bases in between. CDR3 length: 15 residues. Germline V gene lookup returns CDR1 SGHRS and CDR2 YFSETQ. CDR3 loop: CASSLVNNPNSPLHF. The CDR3 DNA is TGCGCCAGCAGCTTGGTAAACAACCCAAATTCACCCCTCCACTTT.

This sequence joins TRBV7-7 and TRBJ2-2; TRBD2 agrees at 8 bases. Germline V gene data show CDR1 as SSHAT and CDR2 as FNYEAQ (reference sequence). The CDR3 is 16 amino acids. V shed 6 bases and J 7 bases; nucleotides not matched to a gene: 13. The CDR3 here is CASSPTSGGGNGELFF. Here the CDR3 DNA reads TGTGCCAGCAGTCCCACCTCCGGGGGGGGGAACGGGGAGCTGTTTTTT.

This clone showed up just once. The chain employs TRBV30 and TRBJ2-5, with TRBD1 matching over 8 bases. Germline lookup yields CDR1 GTSNPN and CDR2 SVGIG (reference sequence). After removal of 2 bases from V and 3 bases from J, the junction contained 2 bases not matched to a gene. There are 13 residues in the CDR3. Here the CDR3 DNA reads TGTGCCTGGAGTCGACAGGGGAAAGAGACCCAGTACTTC. It codes for CAWSRQGKETQYF. Filled out from reference TRBV30 and TRBJ2-5, the complete variable domain reads SQTIHQWPATLVQPVGSPLSLECTVEGTSNPNLYWYRQAAGRGLQLLFYSVGIGQISSEVPQNLSASRPQDRQFILSSKKLLLSDSGFYLCAWSRQGKETQYFGPGTRLLVL.

The J gene is TRBJ2-1, the V gene TRBV13, with a weak D call TRBD1 (6 bases). V lost 4 bases to trimming and J lost 4 bases, with 14 bases between them. This CDR3 region has 15 residues. From germline, CDR1 is PRHDT and CDR2 FYEKMQ (reference sequence). The CDR3, as DNA: TGTGCCAGCAGCTACGGGGCAGGGGCGTACAATGAGCAGTTCTTC. Its protein is CASSYGAGAYNEQFF.

V is TRBV25-1 and J is TRBJ2-5, with D tentatively TRBD1 (6 bases). Germline V lookup: CDR1 MGHDK, CDR2 SYGVNS. Trimming removed 0 bases from V and 1 base from J, with 15 bases in between. CDR3 length: 17 amino acids. The CDR3 nucleotides read TGTGCCAGCAGTGAATACCCCGGCAGGGGTAGCCAAGAGACCCAGTACTTC. Translating it yields CASSEYPGRGSQETQYF.

This clone was seen only a few times. The rearrangement links TRBV18 to TRBJ1-3, with 9 bases matching TRBD1. The CDR3 runs to 16 residues. Germline V gene data show CDR1 as KGHSH and CDR2 as LQKENI. V gave up 5 bases and J gave up 0 bases; unmatched junction bases: 5. The CDR3 region is CASSGRGQGSGNTIYF. The CDR3 DNA is TGTGCCAGCTCAGGCCGGGGACAGGGCTCTGGAAACACCATATATTTT.

The chain combines TRBV19 with TRBJ2-2; D is perhaps TRBD1 (5 bases). The V end lost 0 bases, the J end lost 4 bases, and 9 bases lay between the germline ends. This CDR3 contains 15 residues. Germline-derived CDR1 and CDR2 are LNHDA and SQIVND (reference sequence). The CDR3 DNA sequence: TGTGCCAGTAGTATAGATTTTGGGGCCACCGGGGAGCTGTTTTTT. This gives the protein CASSIDFGATGELFF.

The chain combines TRBV6-5 with TRBJ1-1; no reliable D call. Deletions cut 10 bases from V and 7 bases from J, with 10 bases between. There are 10 residues in the CDR3. Germline CDR1 reads MNHEY; CDR2 reads SVGAGI. The CDR3, as DNA: TGTGCCACGACGGACTATGAAGCTTTCTTT. It specifies CATTDYEAFF.

V is TRBV2 and J is TRBJ1-2, with D possibly being TRBD1 (6 bases). The germline V and J ends were trimmed by 4 bases and 4 bases, with 13 bases remaining between them. The CDR3 sequence is 14 residues long. Germline assignment: CDR1 SNHLY and CDR2 FYNNEI. The DNA of the CDR3 is TGTGCCAGCAGTGGATCGAGGACAGCCTATGGCTACACCTTC. Protein sequence: CASSGSRTAYGYTF. Looking up the rest from reference TRBV2 and TRBJ1-2 gives the full variable domain: EPEVTQTPSHQVTQMGQEVILRCVPISNHLYFYWYRQILGQKVEFLVSFYNNEISEKSEIFDDQFSVERPDGSNFTLKIRSTKLEDSAMYFCASSGSRTAYGYTFGSGTRLTVV.

The J gene is TRBJ1-1, the V gene TRBV5-4; no firm D call. The CDR3 has 15 amino acids. CDR1 is SGHNT and CDR2 is YYREEE in the germline V gene (reference sequence). V lost 4 bases, J lost 5 bases, and 18 bases lay in between. CDR3 coding DNA: TGTGCCAGCAGCAAGGAAGGTCCAGAGAGGACTGAAGCTTTCTTT. This translates into CASSKEGPERTEAFF.

This rearrangement joins TRBV9 to TRBJ2-5; tentatively, D is TRBD1 (6 bases). Trimming took off 0 bases at V and 1 base at J, with 10 bases between the two ends. The CDR3 extends over 15 amino acids. Germline V lookup: CDR1 SGDLS, CDR2 YYNGEE. The CDR3 region is CASSVGRDIQETQYF. DNA of the CDR3: TGTGCCAGCAGCGTAGGACGGGACATCCAAGAGACCCAGTACTTC.

The CDR3 here is CASSYSGTGVYEQYF. The CDR3 DNA sequence: TGTGCCAGTAGTTACTCCGGGACAGGTGTATACGAGCAGTACTTC. The chain has TRBV19 and TRBJ2-7; 8 nucleotides agree with TRBD1. V lost 5 bases to trimming and J lost 4 bases; unmatched junction nucleotides: 10. The CDR3 has 15 amino acids. Germline CDR1 and CDR2: LNHDA and SQIVND (reference sequence). The full variable domain, its missing parts supplied by reference TRBV19 and TRBJ2-7, is DGGITQSPKYLFRKEGQNVTLSCEQNLNHDAMYWYRQDPGQGLRLIYYSQIVNDFQKGDIAEGYSVSREKKESFPLTVTSAQKNPTAFYLCASSYSGTGVYEQYFGPGTRLTVT.

V is TRBV9 and J is TRBJ1-2; D may be TRBD1 (5 bases). The germline V and J ends were trimmed by 3 bases and 5 bases, with 14 bases remaining between them. Germline loops: CDR1 SGDLS, CDR2 YYNGEE. The CDR3 spans 14 residues. The CDR3 spells CASSARGREYGYTF. CDR3 nucleotide sequence: TGTGCCAGCAGCGCGCGGGGCAGGGAATATGGCTACACCTTC.

The chain uses TRBV30 and TRBJ1-3; TRBD1 might be the D (6 bases). The CDR3 is made up of 15 amino acids. CDR1 GTSNPN and CDR2 SVGIG come from the germline V gene (reference sequence). V dropped 2 bases and J dropped 0 bases, with 11 bases sitting between them. The CDR3 loop reads CAWSIGQLSGNTIYF. Written as DNA, the CDR3 is TGTGCCTGGAGTATAGGACAGCTCTCTGGAAACACCATATATTTT.

The rearrangement uses TRBV6-5 and TRBJ1-3; D perhaps matches TRBD1 (5 bases). The V end lost 7 bases, the J end lost 3 bases, and 7 bases lay between the germline ends. CDR3 length: 12 residues. Germline-derived CDR1 and CDR2 are MNHEY and SVGAGI. The DNA for the CDR3 is TGTGCCAGCACAGGGAATGGAAACACCATATATTTT. Translating it yields CASTGNGNTIYF.